Below, 23 T cell receptor beta chains from the same sample are listed, as sequenced in a study of CD8 T cells in ankylosing spondylitis. MiXCR was run by TCRdb on the 5' RACE reads, yielding one entry per CDR3 protein. This sample has approximately 240,000 distinct CDR3 sequences, with about 10% found just once. The source material was blood, either unsorted or a sorted T cell fraction (not recorded which). The origin of the receptors is a male donor with ankylosing spondylitis or in good health (not recorded which).

The table lists this clonotype with many counts. This chain links TRBV5-1 with TRBJ2-3; D remains ambiguous. V lost 7 bases, J lost 4 bases, and 10 bases lay in between. The CDR3 is 12 residues long. CDR1 and CDR2 from the germline V gene are SGHRS and YFSETQ. The CDR3 spells CASYSASDTQYF. The CDR3 DNA reads as TGCGCCAGCTATTCAGCGTCAGATACGCAGTATTTT.

Comments on this clonotype: A clone one base away is much larger, so this may be a read error. The V call is TRBV20-1, the J call TRBJ1-5; D may be TRBD1 (5 bases). Deletions cut 4 bases from V and 4 bases from J, with 11 bases between. The CDR3 is made up of 13 amino acids. Germline CDR1 is DFQATT and CDR2 is SNEGSKA (reference sequence). As DNA, the CDR3 is TGCAGTGCTACGAACGGGGGTAATCAGCCCCAGCATTTT. Its translation: CSATNGGNQPQHF.

This clonotype was counted many times. The J gene is TRBJ2-1, the V gene TRBV6-2 or TRBV6-3; 13 nucleotides agree with TRBD2. This CDR3 is 15 amino acids long. V gave up 6 bases and J gave up 8 bases; unmatched junction bases: 7. In germline, CDR1 is MNHEY, CDR2 SVGEGT. This CDR3 is CASSSGLAGVDEQFF. For the CDR3, the DNA is TGTGCCAGCAGCTCAGGACTAGCGGGAGTTGATGAGCAGTTCTTC.

Many counts were recorded for this clonotype. V usage is TRBV29-1 and J usage is TRBJ2-3; D is possibly TRBD2 (6 bases). CDR1 is SQVTM and CDR2 is ANQGSEA in the germline V gene. V dropped 4 bases and J dropped 5 bases, with 10 bases sitting between them. The CDR3 has 12 amino acids. DNA of the CDR3: TGCAGCGTTGGGAGGGCCCAAGATACGCAGTATTTT. Encoded protein: CSVGRAQDTQYF.

This clonotype was observed a few times. The rearrangement uses TRBV5-5 and TRBJ2-5, with D perhaps matching TRBD2 (5 bases). The germline gives CDR1 SGHKS, CDR2 YYEKEE (reference sequence). This CDR3 has 14 amino acids. V gave up 3 bases and J gave up 1 base, with 10 bases separating them. CDR3 in amino acids: CASSSPGVQETQYF. CDR3 sequence (DNA): TGTGCCAGCAGCTCCCCCGGGGTCCAAGAGACCCAGTACTTC.

This clonotype was seen ten or more times. The V call is TRBV6-2 or TRBV6-3, the J call TRBJ2-7, with D maybe TRBD1 (6 bases). Trimming stripped 4 bases from V and 6 bases from J, with 16 bases between. CDR1 is MNHEY and CDR2 is SVGEGT in the germline V gene. CDR3 length: 14 residues. The CDR3 spells CASSFPGAVGEQYF. The CDR3 DNA is TGTGCCAGCAGTTTTCCAGGGGCTGTCGGCGAGCAGTACTTC.

This clonotype was observed many times. The chain uses TRBV29-1 and TRBJ2-7, with D perhaps matching TRBD1 (6 bases). This CDR3 has 13 residues. CDR1 is SQVTM and CDR2 is ANQGSEA in the germline V gene. The V and J ends lost 6 bases and 0 bases respectively, with 12 bases between them. The CDR3 region is CSVSGQSSYEQYF. The CDR3 DNA reads as TGCAGCGTAAGCGGACAGAGCTCCTACGAGCAGTACTTC.

This clonotype was seen at least ten times. The V gene is TRBV12-3 or TRBV12-4, the J gene TRBJ2-4; TRBD1 or TRBD2 may be the D gene (6 bases each). V was cut by 3 bases and J by 1 base, with 10 bases left in between. This CDR3 contains 15 residues. The CDR3 spells CASSFQGRAKNIQYF. The DNA of the CDR3 is TGTGCCAGCAGTTTTCAGGGGAGGGCCAAAAACATTCAGTACTTC.

This clonotype was found many times. V usage is TRBV24-1 and J usage is TRBJ2-1; no clear D. Trimming removed 10 bases from V and 0 bases from J, with 9 bases in between. In germline, CDR1 is KGHDR, CDR2 SFDVKD. The CDR3 is 13 residues long. The CDR3 DNA is TGTGCCACGTCGGCTAGCTCCTACAATGAGCAGTTCTTC. Translation gives CATSASSYNEQFF.

This clonotype was seen ten or more times. The chain is built from TRBV5-6 and TRBJ2-1, with 7 bases aligning to TRBD2. Germline CDR1 SGHDT, CDR2 YYEEEE. This CDR3 is built from 16 residues. J was trimmed by 7 bases and V by 4 bases; bases with no gene match: 14. The CDR3 coding sequence is TGTGCCAGCAGCCCCGCCCCTCAACCGGGGGGTAATGAGCAGTTCTTC. Translating gives CASSPAPQPGGNEQFF.

The rearrangement joins TRBV9 to TRBJ2-3; D unclear. Germline V gene sequence: CDR1 SGDLS, CDR2 YYNGEE. CDR3 size: 16 residues. The ends were cut back, 0 bases at V and 2 bases at J, with 13 bases in the middle. CDR3: CASSVGRSTYTDTQYF. The DNA of the CDR3 is TGTGCCAGCAGCGTAGGCAGGTCCACTTACACAGATACGCAGTATTTT.

J is TRBJ1-4 and V is TRBV4-1; D possibly corresponds to TRBD1 (6 bases). The CDR3 consists of 15 residues. Trimming took off 5 bases at V and 5 bases at J, with 15 bases between the two ends. CDR1 MGHRA and CDR2 YSYEKL come from the germline V gene. The CDR3 DNA sequence: TGCGCCAGCAGCTTCTCGGACAGCTTCAATGAAAAACTGTTTTTT. Translating it yields CASSFSDSFNEKLFF.

There are a few counts of this clonotype. V gene TRBV20-1 combines with J gene TRBJ2-2; 9 bases map to TRBD2. V shed 4 bases and J 3 bases; nucleotides not matched to a gene: 15. Per germline, CDR1 DFQATT and CDR2 SNEGSKA (reference sequence). CDR3 size: 18 residues. The CDR3 DNA is TGCAGTGCTAAAGGGGGGGGGATAGCGGGAGTATACACCGGGGAGCTGTTTTTT. Residues: CSAKGGGIAGVYTGELFF.

The chain combines TRBV12-3 or TRBV12-4 with TRBJ2-6; no reliable D call. V lost 6 bases, J lost 4 bases, and 13 bases lay in between. CDR3 length: 15 residues. The CDR3 sequence is CASRGSLTGANVLTF. For the CDR3, the DNA is TGTGCCAGCAGGGGGTCCCTCACGGGGGCCAACGTCCTGACTTTC.

This clonotype was detected many times. This chain connects TRBV5-1 to TRBJ1-1; unclear D gene. Germline V lookup: CDR1 SGHRS, CDR2 YFSETQ. The V and J ends lost 3 bases and 3 bases respectively, with 9 bases between them. The CDR3 covers 13 residues. CDR3 loop: CASSWVLDTEAFF. The CDR3 nucleotides are TGCGCCAGCAGCTGGGTTTTAGACACTGAAGCTTTCTTT.

This clonotype was picked up a small number of times. The chain employs TRBV5-6 and TRBJ1-1; D is ambiguous. The CDR3 extends over 16 amino acids. The ends were cut back, 4 bases at V and 4 bases at J, with 20 bases in the middle. The germline CDR1 and CDR2 sequences are SGHDT and YYEEEE. CDR3 amino acids: CASSPGFSGGFTEAFF. The CDR3 coding sequence is TGTGCCAGCAGCCCCGGGTTCTCCGGAGGGTTCACTGAAGCTTTCTTT.

This clonotype was picked up many times. The chain is built from TRBV5-1 and TRBJ1-6; D not certain. Germline V lookup: CDR1 SGHRS, CDR2 YFSETQ. This CDR3 has 15 residues. The ends were cut back, 4 bases at V and 10 bases at J, with 18 bases in the middle. CDR3 region: CASSPRTAVGSPLHF. The CDR3 nucleotides are TGCGCCAGCAGCCCGCGGACGGCGGTGGGGTCACCCCTCCACTTT. The variable domain in full, with the rest retrieved from reference TRBV5-1 and TRBJ1-6, is KAGVTQTPRYLIKTRGQQVTLSCSPISGHRSVSWYQQTPGQGLQFLFEYFSETQRNKGNFPGRFSGRQFSNSRSEMNVSTLELGDSALYLCASSPRTAVGSPLHFGNGTRLTVT.

This clonotype has ten or more counts. V gene TRBV3-2 combines with J gene TRBJ1-1; TRBD1 was called by the table and not checked on the DNA. TRBV3-2 is tagged as a pseudogene. This CDR3 is 15 amino acids long. CDR3 coding DNA: TGTGCCAGCAGCCTAAGGGAGCGAGGGGACGATGAAGCTTTCTTT. It is translated as CASSLRERGDDEAFF.

There are many counts of this clonotype. The chain employs TRBV11-2 and TRBJ2-2; 15 bases map to TRBD2. CDR1 and CDR2 from the germline V gene are SGHAT and FQNNGV. CDR3 length equals 18 residues. The junction had 7 bases not matched to a gene; V was cut back by 7 bases and J by 1 base. CDR3 in DNA: TGTGCCAGCACCCGCGGGACTAGCGGGGGGCTGAACACCGGGGAGCTGTTTTTT. Amino acid sequence: CASTRGTSGGLNTGELFF.

Many counts were recorded for this clonotype. The chain uses TRBV3-1 and TRBJ2-6; tentative D call: TRBD1 (5 bases). Germline V gives CDR1 LGHDT, CDR2 YNNKEL (reference sequence). The CDR3 is made up of 15 amino acids. Trimming stripped 0 bases from V and 4 bases from J, with 7 bases between. The CDR3 is CASSQEGAGANVLTF. The CDR3 DNA is TGTGCCAGCAGCCAAGAAGGGGCCGGGGCCAACGTCCTGACTTTC.

This chain connects TRBV20-1 to TRBJ2-1; D is tentatively TRBD1 or TRBD2 (6 bases each). Germline V gene sequence: CDR1 DFQATT, CDR2 SNEGSKA (reference sequence). CDR3 length: 15 residues. The V end lost 3 bases, the J end lost 9 bases, and 21 bases lay between the germline ends. The CDR3 region has the DNA TGCAGTGCTAGGCACAACGGGAGTTTCAGGGGTGAGCAGTTCTTC. Encoded protein: CSARHNGSFRGEQFF.

This clonotype was picked up many times. The chain links TRBV15 to TRBJ1-1; 10 bases match TRBD1. This CDR3 has 16 residues. Germline V gives CDR1 LNHNV, CDR2 YYDKDF (reference sequence). The V and J ends lost 5 bases and 1 base, in that order; junction bases with no gene match: 7. Written as DNA, the CDR3 is TGTGCCACCAGCTCCCCCTGGACAGGGGGGAACACTGAAGCTTTCTTT. This codes for CATSSPWTGGNTEAFF.

In its sample, this clonotype was seen many times. The gene calls are TRBV5-4 and TRBJ2-3, with D unresolved. The V gene lost 4 bases and the J gene lost 5 bases, with 11 bases spanning the gap. Germline V CDR1 and CDR2: SGHNT, YYREEE (reference sequence). The CDR3 has 13 amino acids. CDR3 sequence: CASSPPLRDTQYF. CDR3 coding DNA: TGTGCCAGCAGCCCCCCCTTGCGAGATACGCAGTATTTT.